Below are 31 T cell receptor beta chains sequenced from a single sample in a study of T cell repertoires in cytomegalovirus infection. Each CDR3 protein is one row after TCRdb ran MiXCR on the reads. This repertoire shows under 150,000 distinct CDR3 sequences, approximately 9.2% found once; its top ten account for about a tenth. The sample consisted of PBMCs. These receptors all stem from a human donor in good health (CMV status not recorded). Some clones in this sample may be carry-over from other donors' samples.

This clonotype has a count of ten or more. CDR3 sequence (DNA): TGTGCCAGCAGCGCCTCCACCGGGGAGCTGTTTTTT. This sequence encodes CASSASTGELFF. This chain uses TRBV7-2 with TRBJ2-2; D is uncertain. Between the trimmed V and J ends, which lost 5 bases and 4 bases, there was a span of 5 bases. Per germline, CDR1 SGHTA and CDR2 FQGNSA. The CDR3 spans 12 residues.

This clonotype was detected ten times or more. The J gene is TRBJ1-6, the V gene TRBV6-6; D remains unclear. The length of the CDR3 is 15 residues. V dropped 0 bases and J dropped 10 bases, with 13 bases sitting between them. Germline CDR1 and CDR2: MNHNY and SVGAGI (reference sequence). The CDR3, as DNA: TGTGCCAGCAGTTACTCGGCGGGGAGCGTATCACCCCTCCACTTT. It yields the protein CASSYSAGSVSPLHF.

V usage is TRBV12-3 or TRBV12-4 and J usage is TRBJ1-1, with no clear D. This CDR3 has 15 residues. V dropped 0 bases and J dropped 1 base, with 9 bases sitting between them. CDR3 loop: CASSLAPLGNTEAFF. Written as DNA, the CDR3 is TGTGCCAGCAGTTTAGCCCCCTTGGGGAACACTGAAGCTTTCTTT.

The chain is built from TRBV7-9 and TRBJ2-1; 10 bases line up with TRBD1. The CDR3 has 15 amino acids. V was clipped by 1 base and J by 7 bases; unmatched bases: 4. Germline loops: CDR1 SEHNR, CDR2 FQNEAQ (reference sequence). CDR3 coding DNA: TGTGCCAGCAGCTTAGGACAGGGGGCGCAGAATGAGCAGTTCTTC. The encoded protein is CASSLGQGAQNEQFF.

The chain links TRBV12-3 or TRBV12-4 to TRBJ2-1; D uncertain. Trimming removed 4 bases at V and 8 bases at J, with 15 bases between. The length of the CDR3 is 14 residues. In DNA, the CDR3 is TGTGCCAGCAGTTCCTCGGACCACGTCTATGAGCAGTTCTTC. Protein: CASSSSDHVYEQFF.

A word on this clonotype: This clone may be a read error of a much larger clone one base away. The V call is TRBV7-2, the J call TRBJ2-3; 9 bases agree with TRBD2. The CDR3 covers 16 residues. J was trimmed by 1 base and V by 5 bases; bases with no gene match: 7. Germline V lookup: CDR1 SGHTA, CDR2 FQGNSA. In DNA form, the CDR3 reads TGTGCCAGCAGCGTACGCGGGGGGGCTCGCACAGATACGCAGTATTTT. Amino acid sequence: CASSVRGGARTDTQYF.

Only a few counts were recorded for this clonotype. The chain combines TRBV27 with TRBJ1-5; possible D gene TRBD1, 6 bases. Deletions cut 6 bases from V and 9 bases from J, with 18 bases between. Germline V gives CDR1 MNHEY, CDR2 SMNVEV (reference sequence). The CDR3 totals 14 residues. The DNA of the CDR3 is TGTGCCAGCAGCCCAGGGGCGACTCAAACGCCCCAGCATTTT. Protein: CASSPGATQTPQHF.

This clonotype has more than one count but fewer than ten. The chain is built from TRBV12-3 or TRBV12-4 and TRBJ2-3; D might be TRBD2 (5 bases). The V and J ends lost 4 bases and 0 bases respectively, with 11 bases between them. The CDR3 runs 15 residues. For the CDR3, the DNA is TGTGCCAGCAGTTCCATCTCGGGGAGCACAGATACGCAGTATTTT. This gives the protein CASSSISGSTDTQYF.

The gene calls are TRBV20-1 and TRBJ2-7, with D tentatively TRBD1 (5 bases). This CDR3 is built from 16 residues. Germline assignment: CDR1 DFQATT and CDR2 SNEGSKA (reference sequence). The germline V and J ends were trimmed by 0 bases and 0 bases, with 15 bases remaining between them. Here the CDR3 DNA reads TGCAGTGCTAGAGATCGGTTGGGGCGAAGCTCCTACGAGCAGTACTTC. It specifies CSARDRLGRSSYEQYF.

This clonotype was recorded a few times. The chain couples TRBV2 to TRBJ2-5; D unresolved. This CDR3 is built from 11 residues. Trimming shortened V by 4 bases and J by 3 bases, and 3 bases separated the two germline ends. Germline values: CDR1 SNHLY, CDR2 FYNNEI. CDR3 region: CASSAEETQYF. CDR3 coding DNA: TGTGCCAGCAGTGCCGAAGAGACCCAGTACTTC.

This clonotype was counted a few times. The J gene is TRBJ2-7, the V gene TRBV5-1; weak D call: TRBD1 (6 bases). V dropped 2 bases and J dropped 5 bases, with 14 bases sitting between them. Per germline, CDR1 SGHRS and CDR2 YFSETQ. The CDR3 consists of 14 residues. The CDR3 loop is CASSFRGQEDEQYF. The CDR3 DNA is TGCGCCAGCAGCTTCAGGGGTCAAGAGGACGAGCAGTACTTC.

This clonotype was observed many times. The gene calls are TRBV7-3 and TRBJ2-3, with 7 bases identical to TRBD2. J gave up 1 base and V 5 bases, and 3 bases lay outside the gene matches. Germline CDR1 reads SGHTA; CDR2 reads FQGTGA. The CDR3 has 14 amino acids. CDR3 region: CASSPREGTDTQYF. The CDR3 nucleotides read TGTGCCAGCAGCCCCCGGGAGGGCACAGATACGCAGTATTTT.

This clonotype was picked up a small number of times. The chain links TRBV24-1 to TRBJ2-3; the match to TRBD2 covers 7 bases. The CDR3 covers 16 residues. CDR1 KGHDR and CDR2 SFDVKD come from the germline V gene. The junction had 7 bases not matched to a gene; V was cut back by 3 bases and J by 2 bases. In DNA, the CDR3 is TGTGCCACCAGTGATCCCTCCGGGGGGTACACAGATACGCAGTATTTT. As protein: CATSDPSGGYTDTQYF.

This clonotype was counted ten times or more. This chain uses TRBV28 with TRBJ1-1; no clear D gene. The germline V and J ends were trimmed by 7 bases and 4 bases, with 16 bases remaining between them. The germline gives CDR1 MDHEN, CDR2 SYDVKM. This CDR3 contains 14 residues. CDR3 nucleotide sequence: TGTGCCAGCATTGGTTCCATTAGGAGCACTGAAGCTTTCTTT. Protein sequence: CASIGSIRSTEAFF.

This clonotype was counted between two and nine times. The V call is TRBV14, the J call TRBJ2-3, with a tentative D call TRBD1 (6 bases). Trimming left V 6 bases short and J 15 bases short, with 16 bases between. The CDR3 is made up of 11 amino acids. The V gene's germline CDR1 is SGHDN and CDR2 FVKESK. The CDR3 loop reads CASRAGTFLYF. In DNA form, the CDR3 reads TGTGCCAGCAGGGCCGGGACATTCCTATATTTT.

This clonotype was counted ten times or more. In DNA form, the CDR3 reads TGTGCCAGCAGCTTACAAGGGGGAGGCGGCAGGGCCCAAGAGACCCAGTACTTC. Translated, it gives CASSLQGGGGRAQETQYF. The chain is built from TRBV7-2 and TRBJ2-5, with D tentatively TRBD1 or TRBD2 (6 bases each). The V gene lost 2 bases and the J gene lost 1 base, with 20 bases spanning the gap. Germline-derived CDR1 and CDR2 are SGHTA and FQGNSA. The CDR3 spans 18 residues.

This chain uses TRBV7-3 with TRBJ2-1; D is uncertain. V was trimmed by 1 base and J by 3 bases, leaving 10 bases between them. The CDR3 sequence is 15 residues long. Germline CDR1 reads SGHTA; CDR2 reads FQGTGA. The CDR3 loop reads CASSLNGPNYNEQFF. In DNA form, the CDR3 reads TGTGCCAGCAGCTTAAATGGACCAAACTACAATGAGCAGTTCTTC.

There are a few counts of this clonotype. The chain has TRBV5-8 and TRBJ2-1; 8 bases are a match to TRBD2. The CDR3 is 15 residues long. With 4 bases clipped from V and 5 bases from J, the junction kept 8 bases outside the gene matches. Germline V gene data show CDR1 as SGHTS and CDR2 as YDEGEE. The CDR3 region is CASSLRGAANNEQFF. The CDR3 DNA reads TGTGCCAGCAGCCTGCGGGGGGCCGCGAACAATGAGCAGTTCTTC.

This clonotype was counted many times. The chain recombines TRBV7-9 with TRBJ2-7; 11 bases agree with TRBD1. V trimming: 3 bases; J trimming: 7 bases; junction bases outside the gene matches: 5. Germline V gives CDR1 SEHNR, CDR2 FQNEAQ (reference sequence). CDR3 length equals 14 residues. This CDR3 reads CASSFSGTGGEQYF. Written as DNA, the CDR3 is TGTGCCAGCAGCTTCAGCGGGACAGGGGGAGAGCAGTACTTC.

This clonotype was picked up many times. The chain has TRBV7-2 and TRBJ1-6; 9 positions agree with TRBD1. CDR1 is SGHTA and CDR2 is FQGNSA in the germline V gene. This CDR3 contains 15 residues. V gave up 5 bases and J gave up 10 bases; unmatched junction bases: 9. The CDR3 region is CASSEQQGAGSPLHF. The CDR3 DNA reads TGTGCCAGCAGCGAACAACAGGGGGCAGGGTCACCCCTCCACTTT.

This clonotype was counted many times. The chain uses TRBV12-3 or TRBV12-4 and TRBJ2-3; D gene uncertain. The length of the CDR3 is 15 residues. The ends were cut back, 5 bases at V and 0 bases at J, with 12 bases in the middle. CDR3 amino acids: CASSRLGTSTDTQYF. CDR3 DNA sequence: TGTGCCAGCAGTCGGCTCGGTACTAGCACAGATACGCAGTATTTT.

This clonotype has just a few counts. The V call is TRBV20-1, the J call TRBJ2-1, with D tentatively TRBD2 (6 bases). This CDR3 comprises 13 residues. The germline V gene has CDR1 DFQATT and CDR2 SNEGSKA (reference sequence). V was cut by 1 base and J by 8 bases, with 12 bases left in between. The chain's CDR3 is CSARVGGRDEQFF. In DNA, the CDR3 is TGCAGTGCTAGAGTGGGGGGACGCGATGAGCAGTTCTTC.

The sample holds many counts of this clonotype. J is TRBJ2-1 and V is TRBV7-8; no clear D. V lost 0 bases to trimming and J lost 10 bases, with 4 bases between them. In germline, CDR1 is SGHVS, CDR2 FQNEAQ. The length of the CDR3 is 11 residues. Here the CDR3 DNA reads TGTGCCAGCAGCTTAGCGGCGGAGCAGTTCTTC. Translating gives CASSLAAEQFF. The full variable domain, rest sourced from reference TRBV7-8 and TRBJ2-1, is GAGVSQSPRYKVAKRGQDVALRCDPISGHVSLFWYQQALGQGPEFLTYFQNEAQLDKSGLPSDRFFAERPEGSVSTLKIQRTQQEDSAVYLCASSLAAEQFFGPGTRLTVL.

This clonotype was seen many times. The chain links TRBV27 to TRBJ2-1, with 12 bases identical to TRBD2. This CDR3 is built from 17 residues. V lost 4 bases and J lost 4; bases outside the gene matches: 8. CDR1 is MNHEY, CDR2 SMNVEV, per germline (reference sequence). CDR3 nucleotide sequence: TGTGCCAGCAGTTGGGCCTCGACTAGCGGGGGTTACAATGAGCAGTTCTTC. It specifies CASSWASTSGGYNEQFF.

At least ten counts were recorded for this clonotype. This CDR3 is CASSLPQGEGYGYTF. The DNA of the CDR3 is TGTGCCAGCAGTTTACCCCAGGGGGAGGGCTATGGCTACACCTTC. The chain joins TRBV28 to TRBJ1-2; 7 bases align to TRBD1. The CDR3 contains 15 residues. V shed 2 bases and J 4 bases; nucleotides not matched to a gene: 7. Germline loops: CDR1 MDHEN, CDR2 SYDVKM.

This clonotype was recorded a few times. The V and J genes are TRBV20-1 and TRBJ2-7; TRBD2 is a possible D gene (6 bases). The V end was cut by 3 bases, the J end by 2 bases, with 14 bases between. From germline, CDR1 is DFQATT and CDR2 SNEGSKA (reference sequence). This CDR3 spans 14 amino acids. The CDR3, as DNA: TGCAGTGCTAGGGACGGGGGACTTCCCTACGAGCAGTACTTC. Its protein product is CSARDGGLPYEQYF.

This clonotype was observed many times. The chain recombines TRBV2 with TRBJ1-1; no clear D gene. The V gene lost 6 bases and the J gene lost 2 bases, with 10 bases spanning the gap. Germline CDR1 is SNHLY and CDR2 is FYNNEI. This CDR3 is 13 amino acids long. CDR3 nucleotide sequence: TGTGCCAGCAGGCTTCAAACTAACACTGAAGCTTTCTTT. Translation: CASRLQTNTEAFF. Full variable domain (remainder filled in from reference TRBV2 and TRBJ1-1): EPEVTQTPSHQVTQMGQEVILRCVPISNHLYFYWYRQILGQKVEFLVSFYNNEISEKSEIFDDQFSVERPDGSNFTLKIRSTKLEDSAMYFCASRLQTNTEAFFGQGTRLTVV.

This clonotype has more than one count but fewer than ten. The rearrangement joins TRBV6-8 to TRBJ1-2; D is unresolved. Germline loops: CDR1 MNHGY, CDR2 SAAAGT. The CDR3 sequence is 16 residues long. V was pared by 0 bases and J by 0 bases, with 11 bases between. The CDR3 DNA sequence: TGTGCCAGCAGTTACTCGAGGCTGAACGCTAACTATGGCTACACCTTC. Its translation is CASSYSRLNANYGYTF.

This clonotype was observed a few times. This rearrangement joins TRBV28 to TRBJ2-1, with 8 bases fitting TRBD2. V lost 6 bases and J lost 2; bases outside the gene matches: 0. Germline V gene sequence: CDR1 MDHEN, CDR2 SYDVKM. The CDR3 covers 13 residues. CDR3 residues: CASSGGAYNEQFF. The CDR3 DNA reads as TGTGCCAGCAGCGGGGGGGCCTACAATGAGCAGTTCTTC. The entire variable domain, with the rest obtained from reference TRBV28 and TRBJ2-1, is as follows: DVKVTQSSRYLVKRTGEKVFLECVQDMDHENMFWYRQDPGLGLRLIYFSYDVKMKEKGDIPEGYSVSREKKERFSLILESASTNQTSMYLCASSGGAYNEQFFGPGTRLTVL.

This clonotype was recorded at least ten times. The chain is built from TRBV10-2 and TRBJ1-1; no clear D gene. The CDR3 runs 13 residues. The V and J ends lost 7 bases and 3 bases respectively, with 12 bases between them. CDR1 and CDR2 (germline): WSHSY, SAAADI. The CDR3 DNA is TGCGCCAGCAAATCGGGCAGCGACACTGAAGCTTTCTTT. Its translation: CASKSGSDTEAFF.

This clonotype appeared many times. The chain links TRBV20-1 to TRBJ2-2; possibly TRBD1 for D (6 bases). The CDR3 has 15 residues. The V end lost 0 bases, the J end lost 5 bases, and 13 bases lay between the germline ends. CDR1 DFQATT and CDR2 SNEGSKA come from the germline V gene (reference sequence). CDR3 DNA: TGCAGTGCTAGAGAAGGCAGGGGAAGGACCGGGGAGCTGTTTTTT. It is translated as CSAREGRGRTGELFF.